Listed here are 3 T cell receptor beta chains from one sample, sequenced in a study of T cell repertoires in cytomegalovirus infection. TCRdb redid the calling of the reads with MiXCR, one entry per CDR3 protein. The top ten hold around 4.5% of the sample, which has a few hundred thousand distinct CDR3 sequences, 9.5% seen once. What was sequenced was PBMCs. Source of these receptors: a human donor in good health (CMV status not recorded). Some clones in this sample may be carry-over from other donors' samples.

In this sample, this clonotype turned up many times. The chain has TRBV19 and TRBJ2-2; weak D call: TRBD1 (6 bases). This CDR3 has 15 amino acids. V was trimmed by 5 bases and J by 1 base, leaving 11 bases between them. The germline V gene has CDR1 LNHDA and CDR2 SQIVND (reference sequence). In nucleotides, the CDR3 is TGTGCCAGTAGTCTGGACAGATTGAACACCGGGGAGCTGTTTTTT. Its protein is CASSLDRLNTGELFF.

This sequence joins TRBV20-1 and TRBJ2-7; the match to TRBD2 covers 10 bases. Trimming cost V 3 bases and J 6 bases; bases outside gene matches: 11. This CDR3 region has 15 residues. The germline CDR1 and CDR2 sequences are DFQATT and SNEGSKA (reference sequence). The CDR3 spells CSARGAASGSLEQYF. The CDR3 region has the DNA TGCAGTGCTAGGGGGGCGGCTAGCGGGAGTCTCGAGCAGTACTTC.

This clonotype was seen only once. The chain is built from TRBV19 and TRBJ2-3, with 8 bases lining up with TRBD2. With V trimmed by 1 base and J by 2 bases, 5 bases remained unmatched. The CDR3 covers 16 residues. In germline, CDR1 is LNHDA, CDR2 SQIVND (reference sequence). This chain's CDR3 is CASSIAAGGSTDTQYF. CDR3 DNA sequence: TGTGCCAGTAGTATAGCGGCGGGAGGTTCCACAGATACGCAGTATTTT.